Detailed here is one TCR beta chain. The V and J ends lost 5 bases and 0 bases respectively, with 8 bases between them. This CDR3 is 13 amino acids long. Germline values: CDR1 LNHDA, CDR2 SQIVND (reference sequence). Reverse transcription of roughly 0.5 to 1 ug RNA used random hexamers. TCRdb ran MiXCR on the immunoSEQ multiplex PCR reads and lists one entry per CDR3 protein. The sample lists approximately 120,000 distinct CDR3 sequences, approximately 89% occurring once. This sample is part of a study of CD8 T cells in Susac syndrome. Bulk CD8+ and CD4+ cells came from magnetic negative isolation; CD8+ TEMRA by FACS.

The source material was CD8+ T cells from PBMCs. This TCR came from a human donor with multiple sclerosis. The chain couples TRBV19 to TRBJ2-7; D gene unclear. CDR3: CASSLTFSYEQYF. The CDR3 DNA reads as TGTGCCAGTAGTTTGACCTTCTCCTACGAGCAGTACTTC.